These 23 T cell receptor beta chains were all obtained from the same sample, sequenced in a study of blood T cell repertoires in COVID-19. Here immunoSEQ multiplex PCR was the method, and the copy in TCRdb shows in-frame clones only, minus some. The data show 35,000 to 45,000 clones, with more than 70% seen just once and about 31% held by the top ten. The specimen sequenced was peripheral blood. These receptors were collected from a man aged 65 to 85 with active COVID-19.

The CDR3, as DNA: TGCGCCAGCAGCTTGGGCCCCACAGGGAGCGAGACCCAGTACTTC. As protein: CASSLGPTGSETQYF. This chain links TRBV5-1 with TRBJ2-5; D is possibly TRBD1 (6 bases). Germline values: CDR1 SGHRS, CDR2 YFSETQ. This CDR3 has 15 residues. Trimming removed 0 bases at V and 5 bases at J, with 14 bases between.

V is TRBV11-3 and J is TRBJ2-3, with D possibly matching TRBD2 (5 bases). Germline CDR1 and CDR2: SGHNT and YENEEA. Trimming pared 4 bases from V and 2 bases from J, leaving 13 bases between. The CDR3 consists of 15 residues. The CDR3 protein is CASSSPGSATDTQYF. The CDR3 DNA reads TGTGCCAGCAGCTCCCCGGGGTCAGCCACAGATACGCAGTATTTT.

The chain uses TRBV9 and TRBJ1-2; D unresolved. CDR3 size: 12 residues. Trimming removed 4 bases from V and 5 bases from J, with 9 bases in between. Germline assignment: CDR1 SGDLS and CDR2 YYNGEE. The CDR3 DNA reads TGTGCCAGCAGCCCAGGCATGTATGGCTACACCTTC. It codes for CASSPGMYGYTF.

The chain joins TRBV9 to TRBJ2-1; D unclear. The CDR3 runs 16 residues. Germline-derived CDR1 and CDR2 are SGDLS and YYNGEE. V was clipped by 0 bases and J by 0 bases, with 10 bases between them. CDR3 DNA sequence: TGTGCCAGCAGCGTAGATCATAGTATCTCCTACAATGAGCAGTTCTTC. Its translation: CASSVDHSISYNEQFF.

The gene calls are TRBV7-2 and TRBJ1-3; D uncertain. V dropped 3 bases and J dropped 4 bases, with 7 bases sitting between them. Germline V gene data show CDR1 as SGHTA and CDR2 as FQGNSA. This CDR3 comprises 13 residues. In nucleotides, the CDR3 is TGTGCCAGCAGCTTTTACTCCGGAAACACCATATATTTT. Translation gives CASSFYSGNTIYF.

The J gene is TRBJ2-2, the V gene TRBV6-2 or TRBV6-3; 9 nucleotides agree with TRBD2. The CDR3 extends over 16 amino acids. Germline loops: CDR1 MNHEY, CDR2 SVGEGT. V shed 4 bases, J shed 3 bases, and the junction held 6 bases outside the gene matches. CDR3 nucleotide sequence: TGTGCCAGCAGTTTTAGGACTAGCGTGGACACCGGGGAGCTGTTTTTT. Its translation: CASSFRTSVDTGELFF.

This clone has a handful of counts. This chain joins TRBV6-4 and TRBJ2-3; 9 nucleotides agree with TRBD2. Germline V gene lookup returns CDR1 MRHNA and CDR2 SNTAGT. The CDR3 has 15 residues. Trimming removed 3 bases from V and 5 bases from J; junction bases left unmatched: 6. In DNA form, the CDR3 reads TGTGCCAGCAGTGATGAGACTAGCGGAAAAGATACGCAGTATTTT. It encodes CASSDETSGKDTQYF.

The chain uses TRBV19 and TRBJ1-2; 7 nucleotides align to TRBD1. The CDR3 runs 13 residues. Trimming took 6 bases from V and 9 from J; bases not matched to a gene: 10. The V gene's germline CDR1 is LNHDA and CDR2 SQIVND (reference sequence). The CDR3 DNA reads as TGTGCCAGTAGGCGAACCGGGACAGAGAGCTACACCTTC. Translating it yields CASRRTGTESYTF.

A single count supports this clone. The rearrangement links TRBV27 to TRBJ1-2; TRBD1 aligns across 10 bases. J was trimmed by 5 bases and V by 1 base; bases with no gene match: 13. This CDR3 spans 18 amino acids. The germline V gene has CDR1 MNHEY and CDR2 SMNVEV (reference sequence). The CDR3 protein is CASSLWGFGDRGIYGYTF. As DNA, the CDR3 is TGTGCCAGCAGTTTATGGGGGTTTGGGGACAGGGGAATTTATGGCTACACCTTC.

The chain is built from TRBV7-9 and TRBJ1-1; D gene ambiguous. V shed 2 bases and J shed 8 bases, with 6 bases lying between them. Germline V gene data show CDR1 as SEHNR and CDR2 as FQNEAQ (reference sequence). The CDR3 runs 11 residues. CDR3 nucleotides: TGTGCCAGCAGCTTATGGGCAGAAGCTTTCTTT. This translates into CASSLWAEAFF.

This chain connects TRBV19 to TRBJ1-6; 8 bases fit TRBD1. There are 14 residues in the CDR3. V was clipped by 9 bases and J by 7 bases; unmatched bases: 8. From germline, CDR1 is LNHDA and CDR2 SQIVND (reference sequence). The CDR3 coding sequence is TGTGCCAGCTGGGACAGGCGTTTGAATTCACCCCTCCACTTT. Its protein product is CASWDRRLNSPLHF.

The chain recombines TRBV2 with TRBJ1-4, with 8 bases identical to TRBD1. This CDR3 contains 13 residues. Germline V gives CDR1 SNHLY, CDR2 FYNNEI. V lost 8 bases and J lost 6; bases outside the gene matches: 5. The CDR3 coding sequence is TGTGCCAGCCGCGGGACAGGACATGAAAAACTGTTTTTT. Translated, it gives CASRGTGHEKLFF.

V usage is TRBV14 and J usage is TRBJ2-5, with 8 positions matching TRBD1. The trim removed 3 bases at V and 5 bases at J, leaving 11 bases unmatched. Germline CDR1 and CDR2: SGHDN and FVKESK. This CDR3 spans 16 amino acids. CDR3 amino acids: CASSHGQGSMLETQYF. CDR3 bases: TGTGCCAGCAGCCACGGACAGGGTTCGATGTTGGAGACCCAGTACTTC.

The chain joins TRBV18 to TRBJ1-1, with D tentatively TRBD1 (6 bases). The CDR3 spans 13 residues. V was trimmed by 5 bases and J by 8 bases, leaving 15 bases between them. The germline CDR1 and CDR2 sequences are KGHSH and LQKENI. CDR3 bases: TGTGCCAGCTCAGATACCCCCGGGACAGAAGCTTTCTTT. It codes for CASSDTPGTEAFF.

J is TRBJ2-3 and V is TRBV24-1; D remains unclear. The CDR3 consists of 14 residues. V shed 4 bases and J shed 4 bases, with 11 bases lying between them. Looked up from germline, CDR1 is KGHDR and CDR2 is SFDVKD. The DNA for the CDR3 is TGTGCCACCAGTGACCAAGTCCTAGCAGATACGCAGTATTTT. As protein: CATSDQVLADTQYF.

This chain connects TRBV4-2 to TRBJ2-5; a weak D match, TRBD1 (6 bases). The V gene's germline CDR1 is LGHNA and CDR2 YNFKEQ. The V end was cut by 0 bases, the J end by 2 bases, with 13 bases between. The CDR3 consists of 16 residues. The CDR3 protein is CASSQDRGGGQETQYF. CDR3 DNA: TGTGCCAGCAGCCAAGACAGGGGCGGTGGGCAAGAGACCCAGTACTTC.

V is TRBV6-1 and J is TRBJ2-3; unclear D gene. There are 18 residues in the CDR3. CDR1 and CDR2 (germline): MNHNS, SASEGT. With 2 bases removed from V and 0 bases from J, the gap between germline ends came to 18 bases. The CDR3 DNA follows: TGTGCCAGCAGTGAATTTTTGCGGTCTTCACTTAGCACAGATACGCAGTATTTT. Protein product: CASSEFLRSSLSTDTQYF.

The chain recombines TRBV27 with TRBJ1-1, with D perhaps TRBD1 (6 bases). V lost 4 bases, J lost 4 bases, and 10 bases lay in between. CDR3 length: 13 amino acids. Germline V gene data show CDR1 as MNHEY and CDR2 as SMNVEV (reference sequence). The CDR3 spells CASSWGGATEAFF. The DNA of the CDR3 is TGTGCCAGCAGTTGGGGGGGGGCCACTGAAGCTTTCTTT.

The chain carries TRBV28 and TRBJ1-5; D uncertain. Germline V gene sequence: CDR1 MDHEN, CDR2 SYDVKM. V was clipped by 3 bases and J by 2 bases, with 14 bases between them. The CDR3 has 16 residues. The chain's CDR3 is CASSFNPVNGNQPQHF. The CDR3 bases are TGTGCCAGCAGTTTTAATCCGGTCAACGGCAATCAGCCCCAGCATTTT.

The gene calls are TRBV9 and TRBJ1-5; D gene uncertain. Trimming removed 2 bases at V and 3 bases at J, with 9 bases between. Germline loops: CDR1 SGDLS, CDR2 YYNGEE. CDR3 length equals 14 residues. The DNA of the CDR3 is TGTGCCAGCAGCGTCGGTCCCTTCAATCAGCCCCAGCATTTT. This codes for CASSVGPFNQPQHF.

V is TRBV24-1 and J is TRBJ2-3; D is perhaps TRBD1 (6 bases). Germline CDR1 and CDR2: KGHDR and SFDVKD. The CDR3 covers 16 residues. Trimming pared 2 bases from V and 2 bases from J, leaving 13 bases between. CDR3 protein: CATSDSGQKVTDTQYF. The CDR3 nucleotides are TGTGCCACCAGTGATTCCGGACAGAAAGTCACAGATACGCAGTATTTT.

The chain joins TRBV29-1 to TRBJ2-6, with a possible D match to TRBD1 (6 bases). Germline values: CDR1 SQVTM, CDR2 ANQGSEA. CDR3 length equals 14 residues. Deletions cut 6 bases from V and 0 bases from J, with 9 bases between. The CDR3 spells CSVDSSSGANVLTF. In nucleotides, the CDR3 is TGCAGCGTGGACAGTTCCTCTGGGGCCAACGTCCTGACTTTC.

The chain couples TRBV9 to TRBJ1-5; D is unclear. V lost 0 bases to trimming and J lost 6 bases, with 22 bases between them. Germline V gives CDR1 SGDLS, CDR2 YYNGEE. CDR3 length equals 18 residues. The CDR3 is CASSVASGRSRFGQPQHF. CDR3 DNA: TGTGCCAGCAGCGTAGCATCCGGGAGGAGTCGCTTTGGTCAGCCCCAGCATTTT.